The next 30 T cell receptor beta chains were all read from a single sample in a study of T-cell reconstitution after alpha-beta-depleted transplantation in children. Unique molecular identifiers were incorporated when the TCRbeta library was constructed. MiXCR, run by TCRdb on the PCR reads, gives a single entry per CDR3 protein. Of about a million distinct CDR3 sequences listed, about 31% are singletons. Sample: PBMCs, mostly from graft donor cells, taken 360 days after TCRalphabeta/CD19-depleted stem cell transplant. These receptors all stem from a boy under two years old who had a stem cell transplant for SCID, so the T cells may come from the graft donor.

This clonotype was seen a few times. The rearrangement joins TRBV4-3 to TRBJ2-3, with a tentative D call TRBD2 (6 bases). The germline V and J ends were trimmed by 0 bases and 4 bases, with 17 bases remaining between them. The CDR3 runs to 17 residues. Germline values: CDR1 LGHNA, CDR2 YSLEER. The CDR3: CASSQDLFGGDADTQYF. In DNA form, the CDR3 reads TGCGCCAGCAGCCAAGATCTGTTCGGAGGGGACGCAGATACGCAGTATTTT.

This clonotype occurred many times. Written as DNA, the CDR3 is TGTGCCAGCAGCTTTGGGCGAGGCACAGATACGCAGTATTTT. Translation: CASSFGRGTDTQYF. The chain uses TRBV12-3 or TRBV12-4 and TRBJ2-3; D gene uncertain. The germline V and J ends were trimmed by 6 bases and 1 base, with 11 bases remaining between them. The CDR3 is 14 residues long.

This clonotype was detected a few times. The V and J genes are TRBV5-1 and TRBJ2-3; 8 nucleotides match TRBD2. Looked up from germline, CDR1 is SGHRS and CDR2 is YFSETQ. With V trimmed by 7 bases and J by 2 bases, 6 bases remained unmatched. The length of the CDR3 is 14 residues. The CDR3 region has the DNA TGCGCCAGCGGGCGACTAGCGTTCACAGATACGCAGTATTTT. Its protein product is CASGRLAFTDTQYF.

The rearrangement uses TRBV11-2 and TRBJ2-5; a possible D gene is TRBD1 (5 bases). Germline V gives CDR1 SGHAT, CDR2 FQNNGV. Trimming removed 5 bases at V and 1 base at J, with 14 bases between. This CDR3 has 15 residues. The CDR3 bases are TGTGCCAGCAGCCCCTTTAATGGGGCCCAAGAGACCCAGTACTTC. Translated: CASSPFNGAQETQYF.

This chain uses TRBV10-3 with TRBJ1-3; D not certain. The V end was cut by 2 bases, the J end by 0 bases, with 5 bases between. CDR1 and CDR2 (germline): ENHRY, SYGVKD. The CDR3 has 14 amino acids. The CDR3 DNA reads TGTGCCATCAGTGAGCCCCGCTCTGGAAACACCATATATTTT. Protein sequence: CAISEPRSGNTIYF.

This clonotype was counted between two and nine times. The chain recombines TRBV7-2 with TRBJ2-1; 11 bases fit TRBD2. The CDR3 totals 16 residues. The V gene end was trimmed by 4 bases and the J gene end by 3 bases; junction bases not matched to a gene: 5. Germline V gene lookup returns CDR1 SGHTA and CDR2 FQGNSA. CDR3 coding DNA: TGTGCCAGCAGCTCCCTAGCGGGGGGAGACTACAATGAGCAGTTCTTC. As protein: CASSSLAGGDYNEQFF.

The V gene is TRBV10-3, the J gene TRBJ1-1, with D unresolved. Germline-derived CDR1 and CDR2 are ENHRY and SYGVKD. The CDR3 totals 11 residues. V was trimmed by 3 bases and J by 2 bases, leaving 1 base between them. In DNA, the CDR3 is TGTGCCATCAGTGACAACACTGAAGCTTTCTTT. Translating it yields CAISDNTEAFF.

The rearrangement joins TRBV5-5 to TRBJ2-2; TRBD1 or TRBD2 may be the D gene (5 bases each). Germline values: CDR1 SGHKS, CDR2 YYEKEE (reference sequence). This CDR3 is built from 14 residues. With 0 bases removed from V and 6 bases from J, the gap between germline ends came to 9 bases. The CDR3 region has the DNA TGTGCCAGCAGCTTGGGGGGGTCGGCCGGGGAGCTGTTTTTT. It translates to CASSLGGSAGELFF.

This clonotype was counted a few times. This rearrangement joins TRBV7-6 to TRBJ2-5; D may be TRBD2 (6 bases). The V gene's germline CDR1 is SGHVS and CDR2 FNYEAQ. This CDR3 has 17 amino acids. V dropped 1 base and J dropped 2 bases, with 17 bases sitting between them. CDR3 in amino acids: CASSLDRDSSVQETQYF. The CDR3 region has the DNA TGTGCCAGCAGCTTAGACCGGGACTCTAGCGTTCAAGAGACCCAGTACTTC.

The CDR3 DNA reads as TGTGCCAGCAGCTTAATAAGGGGTACTGAAGCTTTCTTT. Translation gives CASSLIRGTEAFF. The chain employs TRBV12-3 or TRBV12-4 and TRBJ1-1, with TRBD1 as a possible D gene (5 bases). This CDR3 has 13 amino acids. Trimming pared 6 bases from V and 5 bases from J, leaving 13 bases between.

J is TRBJ2-5 and V is TRBV4-2; 10 positions match TRBD2. CDR3 length: 16 residues. The germline CDR1 and CDR2 sequences are LGHNA and YNFKEQ. V was clipped by 4 bases and J by 4 bases; unmatched bases: 9. The CDR3 sequence: CASSRPGTSAGETQYF. In DNA, the CDR3 is TGTGCCAGCAGCCGCCCCGGGACTAGCGCGGGAGAGACCCAGTACTTC.

This clonotype was seen only a few times. V gene TRBV20-1 combines with J gene TRBJ2-1; 7 nucleotides align to TRBD2. In germline, CDR1 is DFQATT, CDR2 SNEGSKA (reference sequence). Trimming cost V 3 bases and J 8 bases; bases outside gene matches: 13. The CDR3 sequence is 15 residues long. CDR3 protein: CSASSRDYLFHEQFF. CDR3 bases: TGCAGTGCTAGCTCCCGGGACTACCTTTTCCATGAGCAGTTCTTC.

The chain combines TRBV3-1 with TRBJ2-5, with D perhaps given as TRBD1 or TRBD2 (5 bases each). Trimming removed 5 bases at V and 0 bases at J, with 19 bases between. This CDR3 is 17 amino acids long. Germline values: CDR1 LGHDT, CDR2 YNNKEL (reference sequence). The CDR3 loop is CASSRGVPLGNQETQYF. The CDR3, as DNA: TGTGCCAGCAGCAGAGGGGTACCTTTGGGGAACCAAGAGACCCAGTACTTC.

This clonotype turned up a few times. V usage is TRBV20-1 and J usage is TRBJ2-3, with D possibly matching TRBD2 (5 bases). The CDR3 extends over 14 amino acids. Germline loops: CDR1 DFQATT, CDR2 SNEGSKA (reference sequence). V was cut by 6 bases and J by 3 bases, with 16 bases left in between. The CDR3 DNA follows: TGCAGTGCCGTACAGCGGATCGGGACAGATACGCAGTATTTT. Protein sequence: CSAVQRIGTDTQYF.

J is TRBJ2-7 and V is TRBV5-5; no definite D call. V gave up 4 bases and J gave up 0 bases, with 17 bases separating them. The CDR3 length is 16 residues. Per the germline V gene, CDR1 is SGHKS and CDR2 is YYEKEE (reference sequence). The CDR3 region has the DNA TGTGCCAGCAGCCCCATTCAGCCTCTGGTCTCCTACGAGCAGTACTTC. Translation: CASSPIQPLVSYEQYF.

This clonotype was seen a few times. The chain couples TRBV20-1 to TRBJ2-5; TRBD2 is a possible D gene (7 bases). This CDR3 is 16 amino acids long. Trimming pared 5 bases from V and 1 base from J, leaving 20 bases between. CDR1 and CDR2 from the germline V gene are DFQATT and SNEGSKA (reference sequence). CDR3 nucleotide sequence: TGCAGTGCTCGAATCGGCCCGGGGGGCTCCCAAGAGACCCAGTACTTC. Its protein product is CSARIGPGGSQETQYF.

The J gene is TRBJ2-1, the V gene TRBV11-3; TRBD1 matches at 7 bases. The CDR3 contains 19 residues. V trimming: 2 bases; J trimming: 2 bases; junction bases outside the gene matches: 15. CDR1 is SGHNT and CDR2 is YENEEA in the germline V gene. The CDR3 nucleotides are TGTGCCAGCAGCTTACCCCTCAGAGGGACAGCCTTCCCCTACAATGAGCAGTTCTTC. It yields the protein CASSLPLRGTAFPYNEQFF.

This clonotype was seen a handful of times. The chain joins TRBV9 to TRBJ2-2, with D possibly TRBD1 on 6 matching bases. Germline-derived CDR1 and CDR2 are SGDLS and YYNGEE. The germline V and J ends were trimmed by 3 bases and 1 base, with 13 bases remaining between them. The CDR3 is 16 amino acids. This CDR3 is CASSAPLTGNTGELFF. The CDR3 DNA reads TGTGCCAGCAGCGCCCCGTTGACAGGGAACACCGGGGAGCTGTTTTTT.

This clonotype was observed a handful of times. This chain uses TRBV30 with TRBJ2-3; tentatively, D is TRBD1 or TRBD2 (6 bases each). The CDR3 has 18 residues. Between the trimmed V and J ends, which lost 1 base and 0 bases, there was a span of 20 bases. The germline CDR1 and CDR2 sequences are GTSNPN and SVGIG (reference sequence). CDR3 DNA sequence: TGTGCCTGGAGTGAGGGCCCGGGGGCCTCCTATAGCACAGATACGCAGTATTTT. It yields the protein CAWSEGPGASYSTDTQYF. Together with reference TRBV30 and TRBJ2-3, the CDR3 gives the full variable domain: SQTIHQWPATLVQPVGSPLSLECTVEGTSNPNLYWYRQAAGRGLQLLFYSVGIGQISSEVPQNLSASRPQDRQFILSSKKLLLSDSGFYLCAWSEGPGASYSTDTQYFGPGTRLTVL.

The chain employs TRBV7-6 and TRBJ2-7; TRBD1 matches at 9 bases. CDR1 is SGHVS, CDR2 FNYEAQ, per germline. The junction had 11 bases not matched to a gene; V was cut back by 1 base and J by 4 bases. The CDR3 consists of 17 residues. CDR3 sequence reads: CASSLVSSGQGFYEQYF. The CDR3 DNA is TGTGCCAGCAGCTTAGTCTCCTCCGGACAGGGGTTTTACGAGCAGTACTTC.

This clonotype was observed a handful of times. This rearrangement joins TRBV5-1 to TRBJ2-7, with 9 bases lining up with TRBD1. The CDR3 runs to 18 residues. Trimming cost V 3 bases and J 5 bases; bases outside gene matches: 18. Germline lookup yields CDR1 SGHRS and CDR2 YFSETQ. CDR3 sequence: CASSSDRGNNLRGDEQYF. In DNA form, the CDR3 reads TGCGCCAGCAGCTCCGACAGGGGGAACAACTTACGAGGGGACGAGCAGTACTTC.

The gene calls are TRBV9 and TRBJ2-1, with TRBD1 identical over 10 bases. The J segment lost 3 bases and the V segment lost 0 bases, leaving 12 bases of the junction unmatched. The CDR3 has 19 amino acids. Germline loops: CDR1 SGDLS, CDR2 YYNGEE. The CDR3 nucleotides are TGTGCCAGCAGCGTAGGTTACGGGTGGGGGACAGGGGACTACAATGAGCAGTTCTTC. Protein: CASSVGYGWGTGDYNEQFF.

The chain employs TRBV2 and TRBJ1-5; perhaps TRBD1 as D (5 bases). The length of the CDR3 is 14 residues. The germline V gene encodes CDR1 SNHLY and CDR2 FYNNEI. V lost 6 bases and J 7 bases, leaving 16 bases between the germline ends. In DNA form, the CDR3 reads TGTGCCAGCAGGGCCAGGGCGGCGACCCAGCCCCAGCATTTT. It specifies CASRARAATQPQHF.

The V gene is TRBV6-6, the J gene TRBJ2-5, with TRBD2 as a possible D gene (6 bases). Trimming took off 6 bases at V and 5 bases at J, with 13 bases between the two ends. Germline CDR1 MNHNY, CDR2 SVGAGI (reference sequence). The CDR3 contains 13 residues. The CDR3 coding sequence is TGTGCCAGCAGAGGGACTTTACCGGAGACCCAGTACTTC. This translates into CASRGTLPETQYF.

The rearrangement uses TRBV6-5 and TRBJ2-3, with 8 bases fitting TRBD2. Germline V gene data show CDR1 as MNHEY and CDR2 as SVGAGI. Losses at the gene ends were 2 bases for V and 8 bases for J; bases not matched to a gene: 9. The CDR3 length is 15 residues. The CDR3 coding sequence is TGTGCCAGCAGTTACGGGAGCGGGGGACGGGGTACGCAGTATTTT. The encoded protein is CASSYGSGGRGTQYF.

This clonotype was seen only once. This chain's CDR3 is CASSGDRAEKLFF. The CDR3, as DNA: TGCGCCAGCAGTGGGGACAGGGCTGAAAAACTGTTTTTT. The chain is built from TRBV10-2 and TRBJ1-4, with 9 bases lining up with TRBD1. This CDR3 has 13 residues. Germline V gene sequence: CDR1 WSHSY, CDR2 SAAADI. V was clipped by 4 bases and J by 7 bases; unmatched bases: 1.

This clonotype was seen many times. The chain employs TRBV5-1 and TRBJ2-1; 8 bases match TRBD2. The trim removed 3 bases at V and 1 base at J, leaving 6 bases unmatched. There are 16 residues in the CDR3. The germline gives CDR1 SGHRS, CDR2 YFSETQ. The CDR3 bases are TGCGCCAGCAGCTGGAACGAGCGGGGGTCCTACAATGAGCAGTTCTTC. Translated: CASSWNERGSYNEQFF.

The J gene is TRBJ1-1, the V gene TRBV28; no definite D call. This CDR3 spans 17 amino acids. V lost 5 bases and J lost 8, with 27 bases in between. Germline assignment: CDR1 MDHEN and CDR2 SYDVKM. CDR3 nucleotides: TGTGCCAGCAGTCATCCGACGGGGTGGCTTGCGCTTGCGGAAGCTTTCTTT. It translates to CASSHPTGWLALAEAFF.

The genes are TRBV27 and TRBJ2-3; D is perhaps TRBD1 (6 bases). This CDR3 is built from 14 residues. The germline CDR1 and CDR2 sequences are MNHEY and SMNVEV (reference sequence). With 4 bases removed from V and 3 bases from J, the gap between germline ends came to 11 bases. The CDR3 here is CASSSLGATDTQYF. The CDR3 DNA sequence: TGTGCCAGCAGTTCGTTGGGGGCGACAGATACGCAGTATTTT.

This chain connects TRBV20-1 to TRBJ2-7; weak D call: TRBD2 (7 bases). Germline V gives CDR1 DFQATT, CDR2 SNEGSKA (reference sequence). Trimming left V 6 bases short and J 6 bases short, with 21 bases between. The CDR3 consists of 14 residues. CDR3 bases: TGCAGTGCGTCGAACAGGGAGGGGGTCTTCGAGCAGTACTTC. Its translation: CSASNREGVFEQYF.